This TCR beta chain was sequenced in a study of T cells after yellow fever vaccination. Study-level background: SMART-Seq v4 Ultra Low Input served to prepare low-cell-number fractions. Findings and limits, study-wide: The authors detected almost none of the vaccine-responding clonotypes in sorted memory subsets on day 0. Any FACS-sorted repertoire could hold abundant clonotypes that contaminate it from the bulk population.

TCRdb independently ran MiXCR on the 5' RACE reads; one entry per CDR3 protein. The data contain more than 50,000 distinct CDR3 sequences, 4.5% to 6% of them singletons. This clonotype occurred a few times. This CDR3 is 11 amino acids long. Germline CDR1 and CDR2: MNHEY and SVGEGT. V lost 10 bases and J 7 bases, leaving 13 bases between the germline ends. J is TRBJ2-5 and V is TRBV6-2 or TRBV6-3; D gene ambiguous. This TCR was recovered from a man between 18 and 35 years old who received the YFV17D yellow fever vaccine. The sample consisted of PBMCs, either bulk or a sorted T-cell subset (CD4+, CD8+, memory, or dextramer-sorted; not recorded which), taken on the day of the yellow fever booster vaccination. The CDR3 DNA is TGTGCCACCGCTCGGGTGTCGACCCAGTACTTC. Protein: CATARVSTQYF.